The T cell receptor (beta chain) described here comes from a study of blood T cell repertoires in COVID-19. Whole-study context: COVID-19 samples from acute and convalescent phases originated in the United States, Italy and Spain. PBMCs, B-cell-depleted T cells, or T cells were the source of the cDNA or gDNA that made up the material.

Study processing details: Scientists estimated how many nucleated cells there were by amplifying reference gene primers. Profiled with immunoSEQ multiplex PCR; TCRdb holds only in-frame clones, not every one. From that table come the V and J calls and clone size; the DNA was used to work out D and trimming. The profile shows fewer than 200,000 clones, roughly 88% of them singletons. The CDR3 covers 16 residues. Germline V lookup: CDR1 SGDLS, CDR2 YYNGEE. J gave up 0 bases and V 3 bases, and 5 bases lay outside the gene matches. Sequencing was performed on peripheral blood. The chain joins TRBV9 to TRBJ2-2; 7 nucleotides line up with TRBD1. The source is a man in his sixties who had recovered from COVID-19. The CDR3 spells CASSAGQRPNTGELFF. Written as DNA, the CDR3 is TGTGCCAGCAGCGCGGGACAGAGACCGAACACCGGGGAGCTGTTTTTT.